These 28 T cell receptor beta chains share one sample of origin, sequenced in a study of regulatory T cells in long-lasting Graves disease. Arm-PCR of CDR3 regions and iRepertoire HTBI primers were used to build TCR beta libraries. TCRdb recomputed calls from the multiplex PCR reads with MiXCR, one row per CDR3 protein. This sample has hundreds of thousands of distinct CDR3 sequences, with under 25% found just once. Time point of the sample: persistent/refractory GD, antithyroid drugs over 5 years with positive TRAb. From PBMCs, RNA was extracted and then used to make the TCR library. The specimen was peripheral blood mononuclear cells (PBMCs), collected when the disease was refractory, from a patient treated with antithyroid drugs. The receptors stem from a female donor with Graves disease.

This clonotype appeared a few times. The chain recombines TRBV9 with TRBJ2-2; D may be TRBD1 (6 bases). There are 14 residues in the CDR3. Trimming pared 0 bases from V and 3 bases from J, leaving 6 bases between. From germline, CDR1 is SGDLS and CDR2 YYNGEE. The CDR3: CASSVGGHTGELFF. The DNA for the CDR3 is TGTGCCAGCAGCGTAGGGGGGCACACCGGGGAGCTGTTTTTT. The full variable domain, rest sourced from reference TRBV9 and TRBJ2-2, is DSGVTQTPKHLITATGQRVTLRCSPRSGDLSVYWYQQSLDQGLQFLIQYYNGEERAKGNILERFSAQQFPDLHSELNLSSLELGDSALYFCASSVGGHTGELFFGEGSRLTVL.

This clonotype was observed a handful of times. The chain uses TRBV10-1 and TRBJ1-2; tentatively, D is TRBD1 (5 bases). The germline CDR1 and CDR2 sequences are WNHNN and SYGVQD (reference sequence). This CDR3 region has 14 residues. V was cut by 4 bases and J by 4 bases, with 13 bases left in between. This chain's CDR3 is CASSAAGTPYGYTF. CDR3 DNA sequence: TGCGCCAGCAGTGCGGCAGGGACCCCCTATGGCTACACCTTC.

The V and J genes are TRBV20-1 and TRBJ2-7, with TRBD1 as a possible D gene (6 bases). In germline, CDR1 is DFQATT, CDR2 SNEGSKA (reference sequence). The V end lost 1 base, the J end lost 0 bases, and 19 bases lay between the germline ends. The CDR3 loop spans 17 amino acids. This CDR3 reads CSARGTAKADHSYEQYF. The CDR3 region has the DNA TGCAGTGCTAGAGGGACAGCCAAGGCCGACCACTCCTACGAGCAGTACTTC.

This clonotype was seen a single time. V is TRBV11-2 and J is TRBJ1-5; no clear D. Trimming cost V 1 base and J 8 bases, with 18 bases left between them. The CDR3 is 16 amino acids. CDR1 is SGHAT and CDR2 is FQNNGV in the germline V gene. CDR3 DNA: TGTGCCAGCAGCTTAGGGCACCGGGGAATTAATGAGCCCCAGCATTTT. As protein: CASSLGHRGINEPQHF.

This clonotype was recorded many times. The genes are TRBV3-1 and TRBJ1-2; 8 positions agree with TRBD1. The CDR3 has 15 residues. The trim removed 4 bases at V and 7 bases at J, leaving 11 bases unmatched. In germline, CDR1 is LGHDT, CDR2 YNNKEL (reference sequence). The CDR3 loop reads CASSRRTGGIGGYTF. For the CDR3, the DNA is TGTGCCAGCAGCCGTCGAACAGGGGGGATTGGTGGCTACACCTTC.

This chain joins TRBV5-6 and TRBJ1-3; 8 positions agree with TRBD1. Germline assignment: CDR1 SGHDT and CDR2 YYEEEE. The trim removed 4 bases at V and 8 bases at J, leaving 5 bases unmatched. The CDR3 runs 13 residues. This chain's CDR3 is CASSRDRSDTIYF. The CDR3 DNA follows: TGTGCCAGCAGCCGGGACAGGTCGGACACCATATATTTT.

This clonotype appeared many times. The chain has TRBV28 and TRBJ2-5; 8 bases align to TRBD2. The V gene end was trimmed by 5 bases and the J gene end by 1 base; junction bases not matched to a gene: 6. Looked up from germline, CDR1 is MDHEN and CDR2 is SYDVKM. This CDR3 region has 15 residues. DNA of the CDR3: TGTGCCAGCAGTAAGCTAACTAGCGGCCAAGAGACCCAGTACTTC. This sequence encodes CASSKLTSGQETQYF. Together with reference TRBV28 and TRBJ2-5, the CDR3 gives the full variable domain: DVKVTQSSRYLVKRTGEKVFLECVQDMDHENMFWYRQDPGLGLRLIYFSYDVKMKEKGDIPEGYSVSREKKERFSLILESASTNQTSMYLCASSKLTSGQETQYFGPGTRLLVL.

The chain joins TRBV4-1 to TRBJ2-7, with D perhaps matching TRBD2 (6 bases). Germline CDR1 is MGHRA and CDR2 is YSYEKL. Trimming cost V 3 bases and J 1 base, with 13 bases left between them. The length of the CDR3 is 15 residues. CDR3 nucleotides: TGCGCCAGCAGCCAGTATAGCGGTACTTCCTACGAGCAGTACTTC. It specifies CASSQYSGTSYEQYF.

This clonotype was observed a few times. The chain combines TRBV29-1 with TRBJ2-7; 10 nucleotides agree with TRBD1. The germline CDR1 and CDR2 sequences are SQVTM and ANQGSEA. V was pared by 5 bases and J by 4 bases, with 5 bases of the junction left unmatched. This CDR3 region has 13 residues. The CDR3 region is CSVKDRGSYEQYF. CDR3 DNA sequence: TGCAGCGTTAAGGACAGGGGGTCTTACGAGCAGTACTTC.

This clonotype was seen a few times. The chain carries TRBV12-3 or TRBV12-4 and TRBJ2-6, with 10 bases matching TRBD1. The ends lost 1 base at V and 0 bases at J; junction bases unmatched: 3. This CDR3 has 18 amino acids. The CDR3 bases are TGTGCCAGCAGTTTAGGAGGGACAGGGGACTCTGGGGCCAACGTCCTGACTTTC. Amino acids: CASSLGGTGDSGANVLTF.

This clonotype has ten or more counts. The CDR3 DNA follows: TGTGCCAGCACCCTGAGGGGAGGGGAGAGCAATCAGCCCCAGCATTTT. It yields the protein CASTLRGGESNQPQHF. This chain connects TRBV27 to TRBJ1-5; perhaps TRBD1 as D (5 bases). The V end lost 7 bases, the J end lost 1 base, and 17 bases lay between the germline ends. Germline lookup yields CDR1 MNHEY and CDR2 SMNVEV (reference sequence). The CDR3 runs 16 residues.

This clonotype occurred a few times. This chain links TRBV11-3 with TRBJ2-1, with 7 bases lining up with TRBD2. The J segment lost 9 bases and the V segment lost 5 bases, leaving 7 bases of the junction unmatched. This CDR3 region has 13 residues. Germline V lookup: CDR1 SGHNT, CDR2 YENEEA. CDR3 in DNA: TGTGCCAGCAGCGCAGCGCCTAGCGGTGAGCAGTTCTTC. This gives the protein CASSAAPSGEQFF.

The rearrangement links TRBV10-3 to TRBJ2-2; 13 nucleotides agree with TRBD2. Germline V gene data show CDR1 as ENHRY and CDR2 as SYGVKD. The V segment lost 6 bases and the J segment 0 bases; nucleotides outside the gene matches: 7. The CDR3 is 18 amino acids. The CDR3 sequence is CAISERLAGGPNTGELFF. CDR3 coding DNA: TGTGCCATCAGCGAACGACTAGCGGGAGGACCGAACACCGGGGAGCTGTTTTTT.

The chain links TRBV14 to TRBJ2-2; D call uncertain. Trimming took 1 base from V and 5 from J, leaving 14 bases between them. Per germline, CDR1 SGHDN and CDR2 FVKESK. CDR3 length equals 16 residues. The DNA for the CDR3 is TGTGCCAGCAGCCAAGGGAACTGGTATCGAACCGGGGAGCTGTTTTTT. Encoded protein: CASSQGNWYRTGELFF.

A single count supports this clonotype. V is TRBV20-1 and J is TRBJ2-3; D possibly corresponds to TRBD2 (6 bases). V was clipped by 0 bases and J by 2 bases, with 12 bases between them. CDR1 DFQATT and CDR2 SNEGSKA come from the germline V gene (reference sequence). This CDR3 comprises 15 residues. CDR3 region: CSARDPWRDTDTQYF. Here the CDR3 DNA reads TGCAGTGCTAGAGATCCTTGGCGGGACACAGATACGCAGTATTTT.

For this clonotype: Since the CDR3 does not end with the conserved phenylalanine or tryptophan, this likely comes from a read error. The chain has TRBV11-3 and TRBJ2-7; D tentatively fits TRBD1 or TRBD2 (5 bases each). CDR3 length equals 15 residues. The V gene lost 6 bases and the J gene lost 2 bases, with 17 bases spanning the gap. Germline lookup yields CDR1 SGHNT and CDR2 YENEEA. CDR3 DNA sequence: TGTGCCAGCAGAACGGGGCACCGTAAACCCTACGAGCAGTACTTG. Protein: CASRTGHRKPYEQYL.

This clonotype has more than one count but fewer than ten. The chain carries TRBV29-1 and TRBJ1-1, with D perhaps matching TRBD1 (6 bases). With 6 bases removed from V and 4 bases from J, the gap between germline ends came to 15 bases. The CDR3 consists of 13 residues. Germline assignment: CDR1 SQVTM and CDR2 ANQGSEA. The CDR3 is CSVKGGEVTEAFF. In DNA, the CDR3 is TGCAGCGTAAAGGGGGGCGAGGTCACTGAAGCTTTCTTT.

This clonotype was counted between two and nine times. The CDR3 nucleotides read TGTGCCAGCAGTTCGAGCACAGGGGGCAATGGTCAGCCCCAGCATTTT. This gives the protein CASSSSTGGNGQPQHF. The chain carries TRBV6-9 and TRBJ1-5, with 9 positions matching TRBD1. The length of the CDR3 is 16 residues. After removal of 4 bases from V and 6 bases from J, the junction contained 10 bases not matched to a gene. In germline, CDR1 is MNHGY, CDR2 SVAAGI.

This clonotype was picked up many times. This chain uses TRBV2 with TRBJ1-1; possibly TRBD1 for D (6 bases). The CDR3 sequence is 14 residues long. Germline V CDR1 and CDR2: SNHLY, FYNNEI. Trimming stripped 6 bases from V and 4 bases from J, with 15 bases between. CDR3 amino acids: CASSGLRGSTEAFF. CDR3 in DNA: TGTGCCAGCAGCGGCCTGAGGGGGAGCACTGAAGCTTTCTTT.

This clonotype was seen only a few times. As DNA, the CDR3 is TGTGCCAGCAACCGGGACAGCGGCATGAACACTGAAGCTTTCTTT. This sequence encodes CASNRDSGMNTEAFF. The chain recombines TRBV6-1 with TRBJ1-1; 7 bases are shared with TRBD1. The junction had 8 bases not matched to a gene; V was cut back by 7 bases and J by 0 bases. Germline values: CDR1 MNHNS, CDR2 SASEGT. The CDR3 runs 15 residues.

V is TRBV7-2 and J is TRBJ2-3; 7 bases align to TRBD2. Germline CDR1 is SGHTA and CDR2 is FQGNSA. The CDR3 spans 16 residues. Germline trimming cut 1 base from V and 4 bases from J; bases unmatched to any gene: 8. CDR3 loop: CASSLGGGPSPDTQYF. CDR3 in DNA: TGTGCCAGCAGCTTAGGGGGAGGGCCATCTCCAGATACGCAGTATTTT.

This clonotype has at least ten counts. V is TRBV12-3 or TRBV12-4 and J is TRBJ2-2; 10 bases are a match to TRBD1. The junction had 7 bases not matched to a gene; V was cut back by 6 bases and J by 3 bases. The CDR3 loop spans 16 amino acids. The CDR3 DNA follows: TGTGCCAGCAGGCCGACAGGGGGCATCGACACCGGGGAGCTGTTTTTT. This encodes CASRPTGGIDTGELFF.

This clonotype was found many times. This chain's CDR3 is CASSRQADLNYGYTF. The CDR3 DNA reads TGTGCCAGCAGCCGACAGGCGGACCTTAACTATGGCTACACCTTC. This rearrangement joins TRBV7-9 to TRBJ1-2, with D maybe TRBD1 (6 bases). Germline V lookup: CDR1 SEHNR, CDR2 FQNEAQ (reference sequence). Trimming removed 5 bases at V and 1 base at J, with 14 bases between. This CDR3 has 15 residues.

The chain is built from TRBV2 and TRBJ2-5; a possible D gene is TRBD2 (6 bases). The J call could be wrong; TRBJ2-1 is a better fit for the DNA end. This CDR3 is 12 amino acids long. Germline values: CDR1 SNHLY, CDR2 FYNNEI. The CDR3 DNA sequence: TGTGCCAGCAGTGAAAGGTGGGAGGACCAGTTCTTC. The encoded protein is CASSERWEDQFF.

The CDR3 nucleotides are TGTTCCTACCACCCCATTGGGTCCTTTAGCGGCCAAGAGACCCAGTACTTC. Translated: CSYHPIGSFSGQETQYF. This chain links TRBV30 with TRBJ2-5, with a tentative D call TRBD2 (6 bases). The CDR3 length is 17 residues. Germline V CDR1 and CDR2: GTSNPN, SVGIG (reference sequence).

This clonotype was seen at least ten times. The genes are TRBV3-1 and TRBJ2-5, with D hard to call. Trimming stripped 1 base from V and 3 bases from J, with 9 bases between. In germline, CDR1 is LGHDT, CDR2 YNNKEL (reference sequence). The length of the CDR3 is 14 residues. The CDR3 is CASSQGGRKETQYF. The CDR3 DNA follows: TGTGCCAGCAGCCAAGGTGGACGAAAAGAGACCCAGTACTTC.

This clonotype has a handful of counts. The J gene is TRBJ2-7, the V gene TRBV20-1; 7 bases are shared with TRBD2. From germline, CDR1 is DFQATT and CDR2 SNEGSKA (reference sequence). V lost 4 bases and J lost 7; bases outside the gene matches: 13. This CDR3 comprises 14 residues. The CDR3 reads CSAIAASGATEQYF. The CDR3 coding sequence is TGCAGTGCTATCGCGGCTAGCGGTGCTACGGAGCAGTACTTC.

The V gene is TRBV4-2, the J gene TRBJ2-7; D is unclear. V was clipped by 3 bases and J by 2 bases, with 11 bases between them. The CDR3 has 14 residues. Germline CDR1 is LGHNA and CDR2 is YNFKEQ. CDR3: CASSQDTATYEQYF. The CDR3 DNA follows: TGTGCCAGCAGCCAGGATACAGCTACCTACGAGCAGTACTTC.